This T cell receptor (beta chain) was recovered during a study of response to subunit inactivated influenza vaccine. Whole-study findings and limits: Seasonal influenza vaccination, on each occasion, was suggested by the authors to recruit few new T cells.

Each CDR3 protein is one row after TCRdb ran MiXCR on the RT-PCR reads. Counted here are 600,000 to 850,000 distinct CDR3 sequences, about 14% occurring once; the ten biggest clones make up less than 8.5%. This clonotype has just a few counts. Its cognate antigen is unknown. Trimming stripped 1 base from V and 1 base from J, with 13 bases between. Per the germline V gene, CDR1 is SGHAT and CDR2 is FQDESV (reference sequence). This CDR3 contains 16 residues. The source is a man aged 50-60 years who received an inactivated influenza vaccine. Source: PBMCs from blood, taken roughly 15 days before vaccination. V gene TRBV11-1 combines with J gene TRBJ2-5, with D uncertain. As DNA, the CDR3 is TGTGCCAGCAGCTTAGGGGCCTCTGGGTCCCAAGAGACCCAGTACTTC. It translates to CASSLGASGSQETQYF.